This T cell receptor beta chain was identified during a study of blood T cells in healthy people across ages. From germline, CDR1 is KGHSH and CDR2 LQKENI. V dropped 3 bases and J dropped 1; count of bases not matched to a gene: 3. The length of the CDR3 is 16 residues. This clonotype was recorded a few times. PCR was performed a second time for about 7 to 11 cycles using a sample-barcoded 5' primer and a J-beta primer mix. TCRdb analysed the 5' RACE reads with MiXCR anew, one entry per CDR3 protein. The sample lists roughly 1 million distinct CDR3 sequences; 25% were seen once. These records were also assigned to another study, of T cells of mothers and their children. That work contributes: From each mother came over 9.5 million TCR beta CDR3 reads, and from each child came 3 million to 3.5 million. No T cell clones of persistent microchimeric origin were detected.

The TCR comes from a girl aged 2 to 9 in good health. What was sequenced was blood. The V call is TRBV18, the J call TRBJ2-3; 11 nucleotides line up with TRBD2. The CDR3 sequence: CASSPRTSGRTDTQYF. The CDR3 DNA sequence: TGTGCCAGCTCACCCCGGACTAGCGGGCGCACAGATACGCAGTATTTT. Full variable domain (outside the CDR3, taken from reference TRBV18 and TRBJ2-3): NAGVMQNPRHLVRRRGQEARLRCSPMKGHSHVYWYRQLPEEGLKFMVYLQKENIIDESGMPKERFSAEFPKEGPSILRIQQVVRGDSAAYFCASSPRTSGRTDTQYFGPGTRLTVL.